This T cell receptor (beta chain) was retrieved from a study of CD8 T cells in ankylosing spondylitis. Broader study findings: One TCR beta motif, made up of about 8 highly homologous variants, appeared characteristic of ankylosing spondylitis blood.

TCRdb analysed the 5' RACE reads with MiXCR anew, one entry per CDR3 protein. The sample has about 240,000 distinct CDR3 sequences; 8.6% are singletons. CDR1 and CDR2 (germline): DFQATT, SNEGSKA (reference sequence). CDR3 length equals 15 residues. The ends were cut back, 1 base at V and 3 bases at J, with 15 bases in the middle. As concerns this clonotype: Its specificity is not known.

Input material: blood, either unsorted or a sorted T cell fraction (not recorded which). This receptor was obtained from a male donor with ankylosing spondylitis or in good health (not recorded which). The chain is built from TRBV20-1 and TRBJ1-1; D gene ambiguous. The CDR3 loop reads CSARVRPNGYTEAFF. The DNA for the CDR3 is TGCAGTGCTAGAGTTAGGCCCAATGGATACACTGAAGCTTTCTTT.